Listed below are T cell receptor beta chains from one sample, sequenced in a study of T cell changes during pregnancy in multiple sclerosis. Profiling relied on immunoSEQ multiplex PCR, and the TCRdb table lists in-frame clones only, not all of them. The profile shows around 68,000 clones, around nine tenths of them singletons. The sequencing used CD4+ T cells from peripheral blood mononuclear cells, collected before pregnancy. These receptors all come from a female donor with multiple sclerosis, enrolled in a pregnancy study. The CDR3 runs from the conserved cysteine through the conserved F or W. Each record gives: clone size, D gene, J gene, V gene, CDR3 protein, CDR3 DNA. The D gene is left open where the match is weak. The listing skips clone size in some rows; elsewhere it reads once, few, many or a size class.

abundance: -
d_gene: TRBD1
j_gene: TRBJ1-2
v_gene: TRBV6-5
CDR3aa: CASSLQGGTGYTF
CDR3nt: TGTGCCAGCAGCCTACAGGGGGGGACTGGCTACACCTTC

abundance: -
d_gene: TRBD2
j_gene: TRBJ2-3
v_gene: TRBV12-5
CDR3aa: CASGKTSASRYTQYF
CDR3nt: TGTGCTAGTGGTAAAACTAGCGCATCTCGCTATACGCAGTATTTT

abundance: -
d_gene: TRBD2
j_gene: TRBJ2-7
v_gene: TRBV2
CDR3aa: CASSAGLAGGRYEQYF
CDR3nt: TGTGCCAGCAGCGCCGGACTAGCGGGGGGAAGATACGAGCAGTACTTC

abundance: -
d_gene: TRBD2
j_gene: TRBJ2-2
v_gene: TRBV2
CDR3aa: CASSHSGTTGELFF
CDR3nt: TGTGCCAGCAGTCACAGCGGGACCACCGGGGAGCTGTTTTTT

abundance: -
d_gene: -
j_gene: TRBJ1-5
v_gene: TRBV28
CDR3aa: CASSSRRRVVQPQHF
CDR3nt: TGTGCCAGCAGTTCCCGCCGCAGGGTTGTTCAGCCCCAGCATTTT

abundance: -
d_gene: -
j_gene: TRBJ2-2
v_gene: TRBV10-1
CDR3aa: CASSVIGIAPGELFF
CDR3nt: TGCGCCAGCAGTGTAATCGGGATTGCCCCCGGGGAGCTGTTTTTT

abundance: -
d_gene: TRBD1
j_gene: TRBJ1-2
v_gene: TRBV5-4
CDR3aa: CASSLDRPSYYGYTF
CDR3nt: TGTGCCAGCAGCCTGGACAGGCCTTCCTACTATGGCTACACCTTC

abundance: -
d_gene: TRBD1
j_gene: TRBJ1-4
v_gene: TRBV9
CDR3aa: CASSPQGGVSEKLFF
CDR3nt: TGTGCCAGCAGCCCTCAAGGGGGCGTCTCTGAAAAACTGTTTTTT

abundance: -
d_gene: -
j_gene: TRBJ1-1
v_gene: TRBV5-1
CDR3aa: CASSLWGEGTEAFF
CDR3nt: TGCGCCAGCAGCTTGTGGGGGGAGGGCACTGAAGCTTTCTTT

abundance: -
d_gene: TRBD1
j_gene: TRBJ2-7
v_gene: TRBV5-1
CDR3aa: CASSLSTGGVYEQYF
CDR3nt: TGCGCCAGCAGCTTGAGCACAGGGGGCGTTTACGAGCAGTACTTC

abundance: -
d_gene: -
j_gene: TRBJ2-7
v_gene: TRBV5-1
CDR3aa: CASSSASADSYEQYF
CDR3nt: TGCGCCAGCAGCTCGGCGTCGGCGGATTCCTACGAGCAGTACTTC

abundance: -
d_gene: -
j_gene: TRBJ1-5
v_gene: TRBV6-5
CDR3aa: CASNRLGQPQHF
CDR3nt: TGTGCCAGCAACCGACTCGGTCAGCCCCAGCATTTT

abundance: -
d_gene: -
j_gene: TRBJ1-1
v_gene: TRBV30
CDR3aa: CAWKAGKAFF
CDR3nt: TGTGCCTGGAAAGCAGGGAAAGCTTTCTTT

abundance: -
d_gene: TRBD1
j_gene: TRBJ1-4
v_gene: TRBV6-5
CDR3aa: CASRQDRGLREKLFF
CDR3nt: TGTGCCAGCAGACAGGACAGGGGACTTAGGGAAAAACTGTTTTTT

abundance: -
d_gene: TRBD2
j_gene: TRBJ2-3
v_gene: TRBV27
CDR3aa: CASRGLGTSGMGSTDTQYF
CDR3nt: TGTGCCAGCAGGGGATTGGGGACTAGCGGGATGGGGAGCACAGATACGCAGTATTTT

abundance: -
d_gene: -
j_gene: TRBJ1-2
v_gene: TRBV7-2
CDR3aa: CASSLPGGAGGYTF
CDR3nt: TGTGCCAGCAGCCTCCCGGGGGGGGCGGGGGGCTACACCTTC

abundance: -
d_gene: -
j_gene: TRBJ1-5
v_gene: TRBV7-3
CDR3aa: CASSFVGSYYSNQPQHF
CDR3nt: TGTGCCAGCAGCTTTGTGGGCAGCTATTATAGCAATCAGCCCCAGCATTTT

abundance: -
d_gene: TRBD2
j_gene: TRBJ2-7
v_gene: TRBV28
CDR3aa: CASSPLAGLSYEQYF
CDR3nt: TGTGCCAGCAGTCCTTTAGCGGGCCTCTCCTACGAGCAGTACTTC

abundance: -
d_gene: TRBD1
j_gene: TRBJ2-1
v_gene: TRBV7-2
CDR3aa: CASSLARGTGGRNEQFF
CDR3nt: TGTGCCAGCAGCTTAGCGCGGGGGACAGGGGGACGCAATGAGCAGTTCTTC

abundance: once
d_gene: -
j_gene: TRBJ2-3
v_gene: TRBV11-2
CDR3aa: CASSLGATDTQYF
CDR3nt: TGTGCCAGCAGCTTGGGAGCGACAGATACGCAGTATTTT

abundance: few
d_gene: TRBD1
j_gene: TRBJ1-1
v_gene: TRBV19
CDR3aa: CASSNRGNTEAFF
CDR3nt: TGTGCCAGTAGCAACAGGGGGAACACTGAAGCTTTCTTT

abundance: -
d_gene: -
j_gene: TRBJ2-3
v_gene: TRBV2
CDR3aa: CASSGGPSTDTQYF
CDR3nt: TGTGCCAGCAGTGGAGGGCCGAGCACAGATACGCAGTATTTT

abundance: few
d_gene: -
j_gene: TRBJ1-1
v_gene: TRBV7-9
CDR3aa: CASSLGTANTEAFF
CDR3nt: TGTGCCAGCAGCTTAGGGACAGCGAACACTGAAGCTTTCTTT

abundance: -
d_gene: -
j_gene: TRBJ1-1
v_gene: TRBV7-8
CDR3aa: CASSLVARNTEAFF
CDR3nt: TGTGCCAGCAGCTTGGTAGCAAGGAACACTGAAGCTTTCTTT

abundance: few
d_gene: -
j_gene: TRBJ1-1
v_gene: TRBV19
CDR3aa: CASTARMGASMNTEAFF
CDR3nt: TGTGCCAGTACCGCCAGGATGGGGGCGTCGATGAACACTGAAGCTTTCTTT

abundance: -
d_gene: -
j_gene: TRBJ2-1
v_gene: TRBV4-1
CDR3aa: CASSQDTYNEQFF
CDR3nt: TGCGCCAGCAGCCAAGACACCTACAATGAGCAGTTCTTC

abundance: -
d_gene: TRBD2
j_gene: TRBJ2-1
v_gene: TRBV25-1
CDR3aa: CASSELGTSEYNEQFF
CDR3nt: TGTGCCAGCAGTGAACTAGGGACTAGCGAGTACAATGAGCAGTTCTTC

abundance: -
d_gene: -
j_gene: TRBJ1-1
v_gene: TRBV28
CDR3aa: CASRGGAGTEAFF
CDR3nt: TGTGCCAGCAGAGGGGGGGCCGGCACTGAAGCTTTCTTT

abundance: -
d_gene: TRBD1
j_gene: TRBJ2-7
v_gene: TRBV5-1
CDR3aa: CASSLADRGGEQYF
CDR3nt: TGCGCCAGCAGCTTGGCCGACAGGGGAGGAGAGCAGTACTTC

abundance: -
d_gene: TRBD1
j_gene: TRBJ2-7
v_gene: TRBV28
CDR3aa: CASRRQGWSYEQYF
CDR3nt: TGTGCCAGCAGGCGACAGGGGTGGTCCTACGAGCAGTACTTC

abundance: -
d_gene: TRBD1
j_gene: TRBJ1-5
v_gene: TRBV5-5
CDR3aa: CASSLSGTDFFQPQHF
CDR3nt: TGTGCCAGCAGCTTGTCCGGGACAGATTTCTTTCAGCCCCAGCATTTT

abundance: -
d_gene: TRBD1
j_gene: TRBJ2-7
v_gene: TRBV18
CDR3aa: CASSTDRGYEQYF
CDR3nt: TGTGCCAGCTCAACGGACAGGGGCTACGAGCAGTACTTC

abundance: -
d_gene: TRBD1
j_gene: TRBJ2-1
v_gene: TRBV11-3
CDR3aa: CASSLESEGATYNEQFF
CDR3nt: TGTGCCAGCAGCTTAGAAAGTGAGGGGGCGACCTACAATGAGCAGTTCTTC

abundance: -
d_gene: -
j_gene: TRBJ2-7
v_gene: TRBV5-1
CDR3aa: CASSPGVELEQYF
CDR3nt: TGCGCCAGCAGCCCCGGGGTTGAGCTCGAGCAGTACTTC

abundance: -
d_gene: TRBD1
j_gene: TRBJ1-5
v_gene: TRBV5-1
CDR3aa: CASSLTRDRQSKGSNQPQHF
CDR3nt: TGCGCCAGCAGCTTAACCCGGGACAGGCAAAGCAAGGGTAGCAATCAGCCCCAGCATTTT

abundance: -
d_gene: -
j_gene: TRBJ1-6
v_gene: TRBV19
CDR3aa: CASILETENSPLHF
CDR3nt: TGTGCCAGTATTTTGGAGACAGAGAATTCACCCCTCCACTTT

abundance: -
d_gene: -
j_gene: TRBJ2-7
v_gene: TRBV5-1
CDR3aa: CASSSAVSRRGYEQYF
CDR3nt: TGCGCCAGCAGCTCCGCGGTCAGCCGAAGAGGCTACGAGCAGTACTTC

abundance: -
d_gene: TRBD1
j_gene: TRBJ1-2
v_gene: TRBV7-9
CDR3aa: CASSWTGNYGYTF
CDR3nt: TGTGCCAGCAGCTGGACAGGGAACTATGGCTACACCTTC

abundance: -
d_gene: TRBD1
j_gene: TRBJ1-1
v_gene: TRBV11-2
CDR3aa: CASSLLGTGGTEAFF
CDR3nt: TGTGCCAGCAGCCTCCTAGGGACAGGGGGGACTGAAGCTTTCTTT

abundance: -
d_gene: TRBD2
j_gene: TRBJ2-1
v_gene: TRBV9
CDR3aa: CASSVQTSGAYNEQFF
CDR3nt: TGTGCCAGCAGCGTACAGACTAGCGGGGCGTACAATGAGCAGTTCTTC

abundance: -
d_gene: TRBD2
j_gene: TRBJ2-7
v_gene: TRBV27
CDR3aa: CASSFQLASSYEQYF
CDR3nt: TGTGCCAGCAGTTTTCAACTAGCGAGCTCCTACGAGCAGTACTTC

abundance: -
d_gene: -
j_gene: TRBJ2-7
v_gene: TRBV5-1
CDR3aa: CASSLVFDTSYEQYF
CDR3nt: TGCGCCAGCAGCTTGGTCTTCGACACATCCTACGAGCAGTACTTC

abundance: -
d_gene: -
j_gene: TRBJ1-6
v_gene: TRBV10-3
CDR3aa: CAGRTAYNSPLHF
CDR3nt: TGTGCCGGCAGGACAGCCTATAATTCACCCCTCCACTTT

abundance: -
d_gene: -
j_gene: TRBJ1-1
v_gene: TRBV19
CDR3aa: CASSMGRGTEAFF
CDR3nt: TGTGCCAGTAGTATGGGCAGGGGCACTGAAGCTTTCTTT

abundance: few
d_gene: -
j_gene: TRBJ2-2
v_gene: TRBV30
CDR3aa: CAWSEWTGNTGELFF
CDR3nt: TGTGCCTGGAGCGAATGGACTGGAAACACCGGGGAGCTGTTTTTT

abundance: once
d_gene: -
j_gene: TRBJ2-3
v_gene: TRBV19
CDR3aa: CASSSRGRGTDTQYF
CDR3nt: TGTGCCAGTAGTAGCCGGGGCAGGGGTACAGATACGCAGTATTTT

abundance: few
d_gene: -
j_gene: TRBJ2-2
v_gene: TRBV25-1
CDR3aa: CASTPRGVGTGELFF
CDR3nt: TGTGCCAGCACCCCCAGGGGCGTAGGCACCGGGGAGCTGTTTTTT

abundance: -
d_gene: TRBD1
j_gene: TRBJ1-6
v_gene: TRBV19
CDR3aa: CASRPNTGGYNSPLHF
CDR3nt: TGTGCCAGTAGACCTAATACAGGGGGATATAATTCACCCCTCCACTTT

abundance: once
d_gene: -
j_gene: TRBJ1-1
v_gene: TRBV18
CDR3aa: CASSSGPRMGTVNTEAFF
CDR3nt: TGTGCCAGCTCATCTGGTCCCAGGATGGGCACAGTGAACACTGAAGCTTTCTTT

abundance: -
d_gene: -
j_gene: TRBJ1-1
v_gene: TRBV28
CDR3aa: CASNTARRNLLVTEAFF
CDR3nt: TGTGCCAGCAACACGGCTAGGAGGAACCTATTGGTGACTGAAGCTTTCTTT

abundance: few
d_gene: -
j_gene: TRBJ2-3
v_gene: TRBV19
CDR3aa: CASTLQGYGTDTQYF
CDR3nt: TGTGCCAGTACCCTGCAGGGGTACGGCACAGATACGCAGTATTTT

abundance: -
d_gene: TRBD2
j_gene: TRBJ2-3
v_gene: TRBV29-1
CDR3aa: CSVDPTGGYTDTQYF
CDR3nt: TGCAGCGTTGATCCCACGGGGGGATACACAGATACGCAGTATTTT

abundance: -
d_gene: TRBD1
j_gene: TRBJ2-4
v_gene: TRBV6-1
CDR3aa: CASSEVGTGLAKNIQYF
CDR3nt: TGTGCCAGCAGTGAAGTGGGGACAGGCCTGGCCAAAAACATTCAGTACTTC

abundance: -
d_gene: TRBD1
j_gene: TRBJ1-2
v_gene: TRBV19
CDR3aa: CASRAGTELYGYTF
CDR3nt: TGTGCCAGTAGGGCCGGGACAGAGTTATATGGCTACACCTTC

abundance: -
d_gene: -
j_gene: TRBJ1-2
v_gene: TRBV2
CDR3aa: CASSESPSYTF
CDR3nt: TGTGCCAGCAGTGAAAGCCCAAGCTACACCTTC

abundance: -
d_gene: TRBD1
j_gene: TRBJ1-6
v_gene: TRBV30
CDR3aa: CAWSVPTGGGPPLHF
CDR3nt: TGTGCCTGGAGTGTACCAACAGGGGGCGGCCCACCCCTCCACTTT

abundance: -
d_gene: TRBD1
j_gene: TRBJ2-4
v_gene: TRBV28
CDR3aa: CASSSQGAVAKNIQYF
CDR3nt: TGTGCCAGCAGTTCACAGGGGGCTGTAGCCAAAAACATTCAGTACTTC